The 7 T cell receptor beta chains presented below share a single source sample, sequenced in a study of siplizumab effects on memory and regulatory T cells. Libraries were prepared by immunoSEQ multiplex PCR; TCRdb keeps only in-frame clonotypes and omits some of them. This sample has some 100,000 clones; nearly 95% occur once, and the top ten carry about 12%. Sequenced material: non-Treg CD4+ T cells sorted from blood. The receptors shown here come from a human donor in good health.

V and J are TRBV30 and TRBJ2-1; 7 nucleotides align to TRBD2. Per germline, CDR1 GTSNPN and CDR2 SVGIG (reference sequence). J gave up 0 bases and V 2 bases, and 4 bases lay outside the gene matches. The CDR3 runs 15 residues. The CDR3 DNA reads TGTGCCTGGAGTAGGAGGACTAGCTCCTACAATGAGCAGTTCTTC. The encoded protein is CAWSRRTSSYNEQFF.

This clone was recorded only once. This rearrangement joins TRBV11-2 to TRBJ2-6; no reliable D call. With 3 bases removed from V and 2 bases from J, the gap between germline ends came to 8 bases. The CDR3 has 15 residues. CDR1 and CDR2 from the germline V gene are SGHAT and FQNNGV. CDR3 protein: CASSFRRAGANVLTF. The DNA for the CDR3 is TGTGCCAGCAGCTTCAGAAGGGCTGGGGCCAACGTCCTGACTTTC.

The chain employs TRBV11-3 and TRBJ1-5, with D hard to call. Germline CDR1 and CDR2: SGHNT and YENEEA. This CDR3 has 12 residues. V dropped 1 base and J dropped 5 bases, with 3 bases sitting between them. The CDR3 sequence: CASSLGDQPQHF. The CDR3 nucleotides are TGTGCCAGCAGCTTAGGAGATCAGCCCCAGCATTTT.

CDR3 residues: CASSSRGLGTDTQYF. CDR3 DNA sequence: TGTGCCAGCAGTTCGAGGGGGCTAGGCACAGATACGCAGTATTTT. This sequence joins TRBV6-1 and TRBJ2-3; 7 bases line up with TRBD1. The CDR3 consists of 15 residues. The germline gives CDR1 MNHNS, CDR2 SASEGT. V was pared by 5 bases and J by 1 base, with 6 bases of the junction left unmatched.

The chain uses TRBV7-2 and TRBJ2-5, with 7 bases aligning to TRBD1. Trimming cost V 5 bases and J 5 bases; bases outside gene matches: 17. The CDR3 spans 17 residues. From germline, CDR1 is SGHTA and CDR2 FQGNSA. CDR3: CASSQRLIQGPRETQYF. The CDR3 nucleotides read TGTGCCAGCAGCCAGCGACTGATACAGGGGCCAAGGGAGACCCAGTACTTC.

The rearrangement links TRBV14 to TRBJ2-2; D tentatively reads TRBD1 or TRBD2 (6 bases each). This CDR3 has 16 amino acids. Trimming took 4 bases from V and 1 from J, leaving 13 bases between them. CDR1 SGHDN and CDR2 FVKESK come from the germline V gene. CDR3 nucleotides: TGTGCCAGCAGCCGGACAGCGGGTTTGAACACCGGGGAGCTGTTTTTT. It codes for CASSRTAGLNTGELFF. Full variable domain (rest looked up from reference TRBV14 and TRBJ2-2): EAGVTQFPSHSVIEKGQTVTLRCDPISGHDNLYWYRRVMGKEIKFLLHFVKESKQDESGMPNNRFLAERTGGTYSTLKVQPAELEDSGVYFCASSRTAGLNTGELFFGEGSRLTVL.

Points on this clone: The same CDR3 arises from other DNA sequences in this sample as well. This chain's CDR3 is CASSLGVAGVEQYF. The CDR3, as DNA: TGTGCCAGCAGCTTAGGGGTAGCAGGAGTAGAGCAGTACTTC. This rearrangement joins TRBV7-2 to TRBJ2-7; D remains ambiguous. The CDR3 spans 14 residues. Germline CDR1 and CDR2: SGHTA and FQGNSA. The germline V and J ends were trimmed by 1 base and 7 bases, with 14 bases remaining between them.